This TCR beta chain was recovered during a study of technical replicates of blood from a handful of donors. V was clipped by 2 bases and J by 8 bases; unmatched bases: 5. Germline V gives CDR1 SNHLY, CDR2 FYNNEI. CDR3 length: 15 residues. TCRdb's copy holds only in-frame clones and misses some; the assay was immunoSEQ multiplex PCR. The sample yields 91,000 or so clones, about 95% seen once. In this sample, this clone turned up once. V is TRBV2 and J is TRBJ2-2; TRBD2 aligns across 10 bases. Sequencing used T cells isolated from PBMCs. This TCR came from a human donor in good health. The CDR3 DNA is TGTGCCAGCAGTGAACTAGCGGGAGAATTTGGGGAGCTGTTTTTT. Encoded protein: CASSELAGEFGELFF.